This T cell receptor beta chain was found in a study of Ad26.COV2.S vaccination and SARS-CoV-2 variants. Study context: The Ad26.COV2.S arm of the COV1001 trial was where the donor was placed. Intramuscularly, Ad26.COV2.S was given either once or twice, 56 days apart. Points from the study as a whole: Non-spike TCR breadth did not differ much between vaccine and placebo recipients.

Profiled with immunoSEQ multiplex PCR; TCRdb holds only in-frame clones, not every one. The sample has fewer than 400,000 clones; just under 85% are singletons. The sample's treatment: roughly 18 received Ad26.COV2.S at low or high dose, single or two shots; five or six received placebo; per-sample allocation not given. It was on day 63 after the first vaccine or placebo injection that samples were taken. What was given as vaccine was an Ad26 vector encoding Wuhan-strain SARS-CoV-2 spike. This CDR3 region has 14 residues. CDR1 is MDHEN and CDR2 is SYDVKM in the germline V gene. Trimming took off 2 bases at V and 5 bases at J, with 12 bases between the two ends. With regard to this clone: Its antigen is not known.

The rearrangement uses TRBV28 and TRBJ2-5, with D perhaps matching TRBD2 (6 bases). The sequencing used peripheral blood, collected in a trial of Ad26.COV2.S vaccine versus placebo. The TCR sequence derives from a person aged 18-65 years who received the Ad26.COV2.S COVID-19 vaccine or a placebo. The CDR3 nucleotides read TGTGCCAGCAGTTTACGGGACTGGCGGGAGACCCAGTACTTC. Translation: CASSLRDWRETQYF.